Following are 27 T cell receptor beta chains from one sample sequenced in a study of cytomegalovirus exposure and HLA in healthy donors. It was with 60 Vbeta and 13 Jbeta primers that the PCR ran. This table comes from immunoSEQ multiplex PCR, and its TCRdb copy is limited to in-frame clones, with some not included. Here the sample spans some 87,000 clones, 60% to 85% being singletons. Input material: PBMCs. These receptors came from a man between 18 and 29 years old in good health and CMV-seropositive.

The CDR3 nucleotides read TGTGCCAGCAGTCGGGACAGGGGAGAGACCCAGTACTTC. This encodes CASSRDRGETQYF. V gene TRBV2 combines with J gene TRBJ2-5; TRBD1 aligns across 10 bases. Germline V lookup: CDR1 SNHLY, CDR2 FYNNEI. CDR3 length: 13 residues. V lost 5 bases and J lost 4; bases outside the gene matches: 1.

The rearrangement links TRBV10-1 to TRBJ1-2; no clear D gene. V was cut by 5 bases and J by 6 bases, with 22 bases left in between. This CDR3 spans 16 amino acids. Germline CDR1 and CDR2: WNHNN and SYGVQD (reference sequence). The CDR3 loop is CASSLLPTFRVDGYTF. Here the CDR3 DNA reads TGCGCCAGCAGTTTGCTCCCGACATTTAGAGTGGATGGCTACACCTTC.

This chain uses TRBV5-4 with TRBJ2-1; 10 bases match TRBD2. This CDR3 region has 15 residues. Germline V gives CDR1 SGHNT, CDR2 YYREEE (reference sequence). The V and J ends lost 4 bases and 6 bases, in that order; junction bases with no gene match: 7. The CDR3 sequence: CASSRYLAGANEQFF. CDR3 nucleotide sequence: TGTGCCAGCAGCCGCTACCTAGCGGGAGCCAATGAGCAGTTCTTC.

Here the CDR3 DNA reads TGCGCCAGCAGCCAAGGTCGGGACTTTACATACTATGGCTACACCTTC. It yields the protein CASSQGRDFTYYGYTF. The V and J genes are TRBV4-1 and TRBJ1-2; tentative D call: TRBD1 (5 bases). This CDR3 comprises 16 residues. Trimming took off 1 base at V and 3 bases at J, with 15 bases between the two ends. Germline lookup yields CDR1 MGHRA and CDR2 YSYEKL.

This clone was picked up a small number of times. The CDR3: CASSFGQGNQPQHF. The CDR3 nucleotides read TGTGCCAGCAGTTTCGGGCAGGGAAATCAGCCCCAGCATTTT. The gene calls are TRBV27 and TRBJ1-5; a possible D gene is TRBD1 (5 bases). The CDR3 extends over 14 amino acids. Germline V gives CDR1 MNHEY, CDR2 SMNVEV (reference sequence). The V end lost 3 bases, the J end lost 4 bases, and 10 bases lay between the germline ends.

The rearrangement uses TRBV10-2 and TRBJ1-5, with a possible D match to TRBD1 (5 bases). The CDR3 covers 13 residues. V lost 4 bases to trimming and J lost 4 bases, with 8 bases between them. Germline loops: CDR1 WSHSY, CDR2 SAAADI. CDR3: CASSVQGNQPQHF. For the CDR3, the DNA is TGCGCCAGCAGTGTTCAGGGAAATCAGCCCCAGCATTTT.

The V call is TRBV5-4, the J call TRBJ2-3, with D possibly TRBD1 on 6 matching bases. Germline CDR1 is SGHNT and CDR2 is YYREEE (reference sequence). This CDR3 has 13 residues. Trimming stripped 7 bases from V and 5 bases from J, with 14 bases between. The CDR3 sequence is CASSNKQGDTQYF. CDR3 sequence (DNA): TGTGCCAGCTCCAATAAACAGGGAGATACGCAGTATTTT.

For the CDR3, the DNA is TGCGCCAGCAGCCCCGGACAGGGCGGTAATGAAAAACTGTTTTTT. It specifies CASSPGQGGNEKLFF. The chain has TRBV5-1 and TRBJ1-4; TRBD1 matches at 8 bases. The CDR3 extends over 15 amino acids. Unmatched junction bases numbered 6, after V lost 4 bases and J lost 4 bases. From germline, CDR1 is SGHRS and CDR2 YFSETQ.

The chain carries TRBV2 and TRBJ1-1, with D uncertain. CDR1 and CDR2 from the germline V gene are SNHLY and FYNNEI. Trimming removed 7 bases from V and 3 bases from J, with 6 bases in between. The CDR3 has 11 residues. CDR3 sequence reads: CASKEHTEAFF. In nucleotides, the CDR3 is TGTGCCAGCAAGGAGCACACTGAAGCTTTCTTT.

The chain recombines TRBV4-1 with TRBJ2-5, with TRBD1 matching 9 bases. This CDR3 contains 15 residues. Trimming removed 0 bases from V and 5 bases from J; junction bases left unmatched: 4. The V gene's germline CDR1 is MGHRA and CDR2 YSYEKL. The CDR3 DNA sequence: TGCGCCAGCAGCCAAGATGACAGGGGGTGGGAGACCCAGTACTTC. Translation: CASSQDDRGWETQYF.

The chain has TRBV19 and TRBJ2-7; 7 nucleotides match TRBD2. The CDR3 covers 14 residues. With 5 bases clipped from V and 3 bases from J, the junction kept 7 bases outside the gene matches. In germline, CDR1 is LNHDA, CDR2 SQIVND (reference sequence). CDR3 bases: TGTGCCAGTAGTCGTGGGAGGGGAATCTACGAGCAGTACTTC. Protein: CASSRGRGIYEQYF.

V usage is TRBV28 and J usage is TRBJ1-2, with TRBD1 identical over 9 bases. This CDR3 has 15 amino acids. The germline gives CDR1 MDHEN, CDR2 SYDVKM. V shed 3 bases, J shed 4 bases, and the junction held 6 bases outside the gene matches. The CDR3 is CASSFGQGMGYGYTF. Written as DNA, the CDR3 is TGTGCCAGCAGTTTTGGACAGGGGATGGGCTATGGCTACACCTTC.

The V and J genes are TRBV7-6 and TRBJ1-1, with TRBD1 matching 9 bases. This CDR3 has 15 residues. J gave up 3 bases and V 5 bases, and 7 bases lay outside the gene matches. Germline CDR1 reads SGHVS; CDR2 reads FNYEAQ. CDR3 loop: CASSDRDREDTEAFF. The DNA of the CDR3 is TGTGCCAGCAGCGACCGGGACAGGGAAGACACTGAAGCTTTCTTT.

The chain recombines TRBV7-9 with TRBJ1-2, with 9 bases matching TRBD1. Germline CDR1 SEHNR, CDR2 FQNEAQ (reference sequence). CDR3 length equals 14 residues. V lost 3 bases and J lost 7; bases outside the gene matches: 6. The CDR3 coding sequence is TGTGCCAGCAGCTTCCGGGACAGGGATGGTGGCTACACCTTC. Encoded protein: CASSFRDRDGGYTF.

The CDR3 coding sequence is TGTGCCAGCAGCCATCATGGGCCGGGAACTGAAGCTTTCTTT. Protein sequence: CASSHHGPGTEAFF. The chain joins TRBV4-2 to TRBJ1-1; D gene ambiguous. This CDR3 is built from 14 residues. Germline CDR1 is LGHNA and CDR2 is YNFKEQ. Between the trimmed V and J ends, which lost 3 bases and 5 bases, there was a span of 13 bases.

This clone was counted a few times. J is TRBJ1-4 and V is TRBV4-1; D uncertain. The CDR3 consists of 15 residues. CDR1 is MGHRA and CDR2 is YSYEKL in the germline V gene. V was cut by 1 base and J by 3 bases, with 9 bases left in between. CDR3 sequence (DNA): TGCGCCAGCAGCCAAGTTGCCAGTCCTAATGAAAAACTGTTTTTT. This gives the protein CASSQVASPNEKLFF.

V gene TRBV11-1 combines with J gene TRBJ2-3, with D tentatively TRBD2 (6 bases). The CDR3 loop spans 15 amino acids. Trimming removed 4 bases from V and 3 bases from J, with 14 bases in between. Germline V lookup: CDR1 SGHAT, CDR2 FQDESV (reference sequence). In nucleotides, the CDR3 is TGTGCCAGCAGCTCTAGGTGGGGAGGAACAGATACGCAGTATTTT. This translates into CASSSRWGGTDTQYF.

The genes are TRBV6-5 and TRBJ2-3; TRBD2 matches 10 bases. This CDR3 is 13 amino acids long. Trimming at V came to 8 bases and at J to 1 base, leaving 0 bases not matched to a gene. Germline V gene sequence: CDR1 MNHEY, CDR2 SVGAGI. The CDR3 DNA follows: TGTGCCAGCGGACTAGCGGGCACAGATACGCAGTATTTT. It specifies CASGLAGTDTQYF.

This clone was seen only a few times. The chain joins TRBV6-5 to TRBJ2-6; possible D gene TRBD2, 5 bases. Looked up from germline, CDR1 is MNHEY and CDR2 is SVGAGI. With 5 bases removed from V and 4 bases from J, the gap between germline ends came to 12 bases. The CDR3 has 15 residues. The CDR3 reads CASSSLGSGANVLTF. The CDR3 DNA reads as TGTGCCAGCAGTAGTCTTGGGAGCGGGGCCAACGTCCTGACTTTC.

The V call is TRBV5-4, the J call TRBJ2-3; weak D call: TRBD1 (5 bases). V lost 4 bases and J lost 5, with 11 bases in between. Germline V gene data show CDR1 as SGHNT and CDR2 as YYREEE (reference sequence). The CDR3 has 13 amino acids. CDR3 in DNA: TGTGCCAGCAGCAGCAGGGTCGTAGATACGCAGTATTTT. Translated, it gives CASSSRVVDTQYF.

This clone was observed a few times. J is TRBJ2-6 and V is TRBV10-3, with TRBD1 as a possible D gene (6 bases). The V end lost 10 bases, the J end lost 4 bases, and 20 bases lay between the germline ends. CDR1 is ENHRY and CDR2 is SYGVKD in the germline V gene. This CDR3 is 16 amino acids long. The CDR3 is CATQMNRESGANVLTF. The CDR3 bases are TGTGCCACGCAGATGAACAGGGAGTCCGGGGCCAACGTCCTGACTTTC.

This clone was picked up one time. V and J are TRBV6-5 and TRBJ2-3, with D possibly being TRBD2 (5 bases). V lost 3 bases to trimming and J lost 2 bases, with 9 bases between them. CDR3 size: 14 residues. Looked up from germline, CDR1 is MNHEY and CDR2 is SVGAGI. DNA for the CDR3: TGTGCCAGCAGTTATAGCGAGCTCACAGATACGCAGTATTTT. Translated: CASSYSELTDTQYF.

The V call is TRBV4-1, the J call TRBJ2-3; TRBD2 matches 10 bases. V lost 4 bases and J lost 6; bases outside the gene matches: 4. The CDR3 has 14 amino acids. Germline CDR1 is MGHRA and CDR2 is YSYEKL. The CDR3 DNA is TGCGCCAGCAGCCTTGCTAGCGGGAGTGATACGCAGTATTTT. Its translation is CASSLASGSDTQYF.

For the CDR3, the DNA is TGTGCCAGCAGCTTGGGACTAGCGGGGGGGAGGGGGGCAGATACGCAGTATTTT. Protein sequence: CASSLGLAGGRGADTQYF. V is TRBV5-4 and J is TRBJ2-3, with 14 bases matching TRBD2. The CDR3 sequence is 18 residues long. Germline trimming cut 0 bases from V and 4 bases from J; bases unmatched to any gene: 7. CDR1 and CDR2 from the germline V gene are SGHNT and YYREEE (reference sequence).

This chain joins TRBV18 and TRBJ2-7; TRBD1 matches 8 bases. Germline V CDR1 and CDR2: KGHSH, LQKENI. CDR3 size: 16 residues. The ends lost 2 bases at V and 3 bases at J; junction bases unmatched: 9. This CDR3 is CASSPRTGTLNYEQYF. In DNA form, the CDR3 reads TGTGCCAGCTCACCAAGGACAGGGACGTTAAACTACGAGCAGTACTTC.

This clone was observed a handful of times. The V gene is TRBV7-8, the J gene TRBJ1-1; D might be TRBD1 (5 bases). Germline CDR1 SGHVS, CDR2 FQNEAQ. There are 14 residues in the CDR3. V lost 4 bases, J lost 1 base, and 10 bases lay in between. CDR3 DNA: TGTGCCAGCAGCTGGGGCTACGAGAACACTGAAGCTTTCTTT. Translation gives CASSWGYENTEAFF.

V and J are TRBV4-1 and TRBJ2-3; TRBD1 matches 8 bases. The junction had 4 bases not matched to a gene; V was cut back by 4 bases and J by 4 bases. This CDR3 comprises 14 residues. Germline V lookup: CDR1 MGHRA, CDR2 YSYEKL. CDR3 coding DNA: TGCGCCAGCAGCCGACAGGGGTGGGCAGATACGCAGTATTTT. It encodes CASSRQGWADTQYF.